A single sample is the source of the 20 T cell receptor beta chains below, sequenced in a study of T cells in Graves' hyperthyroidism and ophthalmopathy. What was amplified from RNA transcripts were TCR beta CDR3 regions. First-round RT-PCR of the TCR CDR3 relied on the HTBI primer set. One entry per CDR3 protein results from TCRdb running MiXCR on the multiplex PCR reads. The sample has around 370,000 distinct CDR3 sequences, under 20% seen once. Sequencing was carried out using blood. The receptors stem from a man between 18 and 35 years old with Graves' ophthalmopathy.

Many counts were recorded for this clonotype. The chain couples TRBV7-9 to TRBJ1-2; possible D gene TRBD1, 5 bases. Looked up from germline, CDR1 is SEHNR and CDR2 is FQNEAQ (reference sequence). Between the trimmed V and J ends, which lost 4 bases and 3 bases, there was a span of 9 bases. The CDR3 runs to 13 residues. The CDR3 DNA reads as TGTGCCAGCAGCTCTACAGGTTACTATGGCTACACCTTC. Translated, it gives CASSSTGYYGYTF.

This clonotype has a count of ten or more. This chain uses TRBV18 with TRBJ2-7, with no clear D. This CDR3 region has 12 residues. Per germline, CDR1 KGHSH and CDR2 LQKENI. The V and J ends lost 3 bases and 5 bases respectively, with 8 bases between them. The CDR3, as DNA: TGTGCCAGCTCACCGCAAACTGACGAGCAGTACTTC. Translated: CASSPQTDEQYF.

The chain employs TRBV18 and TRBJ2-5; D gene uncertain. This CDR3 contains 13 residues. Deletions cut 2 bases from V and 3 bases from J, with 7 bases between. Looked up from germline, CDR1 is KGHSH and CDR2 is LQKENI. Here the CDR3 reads CASSPILEETQYF. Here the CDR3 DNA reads TGTGCCAGCTCACCAATCTTAGAAGAGACCCAGTACTTC.

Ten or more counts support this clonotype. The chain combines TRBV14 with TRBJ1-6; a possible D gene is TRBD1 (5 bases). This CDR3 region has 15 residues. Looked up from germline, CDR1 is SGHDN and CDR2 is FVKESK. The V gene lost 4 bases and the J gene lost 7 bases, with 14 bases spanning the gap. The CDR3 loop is CASSPHGGGNSPLHF. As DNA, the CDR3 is TGTGCCAGCAGCCCCCATGGGGGGGGGAATTCACCCCTCCACTTT.

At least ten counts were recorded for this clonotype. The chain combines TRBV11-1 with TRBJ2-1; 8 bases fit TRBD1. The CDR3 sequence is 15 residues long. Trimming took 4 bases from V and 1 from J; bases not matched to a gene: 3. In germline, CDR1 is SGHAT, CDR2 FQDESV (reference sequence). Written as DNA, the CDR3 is TGTGCCAGCAGCTCAGGGGGCAGGTCCTACAATGAGCAGTTCTTC. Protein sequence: CASSSGGRSYNEQFF.

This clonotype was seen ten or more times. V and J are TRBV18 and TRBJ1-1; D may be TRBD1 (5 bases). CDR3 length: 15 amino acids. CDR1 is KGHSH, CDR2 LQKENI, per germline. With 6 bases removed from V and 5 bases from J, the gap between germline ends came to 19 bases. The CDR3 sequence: CASSYLEGSGTEAFF. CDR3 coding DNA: TGTGCCAGCTCCTATTTAGAGGGGAGTGGGACTGAAGCTTTCTTT.

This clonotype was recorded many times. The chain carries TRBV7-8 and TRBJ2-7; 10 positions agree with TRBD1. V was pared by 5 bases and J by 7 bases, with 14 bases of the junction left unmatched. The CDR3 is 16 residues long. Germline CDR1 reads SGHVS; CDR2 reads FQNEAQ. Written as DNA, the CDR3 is TGTGCCAGCAGCCCGGGACAGGGGTCGTTACTTCCGGAGCAGTACTTC. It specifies CASSPGQGSLLPEQYF.

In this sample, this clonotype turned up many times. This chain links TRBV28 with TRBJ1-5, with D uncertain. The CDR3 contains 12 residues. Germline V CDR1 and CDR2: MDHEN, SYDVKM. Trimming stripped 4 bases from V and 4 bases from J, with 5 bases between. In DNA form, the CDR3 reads TGTGCCAGCAGTTACAGAAATCAGCCCCAGCATTTT. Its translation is CASSYRNQPQHF.

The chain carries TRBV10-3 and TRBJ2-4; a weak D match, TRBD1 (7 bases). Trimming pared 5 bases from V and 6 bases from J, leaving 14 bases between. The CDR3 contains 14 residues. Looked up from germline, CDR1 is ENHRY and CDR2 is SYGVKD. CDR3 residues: CAISSDREANIQYF. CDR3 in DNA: TGTGCCATCAGTTCCGACAGGGAGGCAAACATTCAGTACTTC.

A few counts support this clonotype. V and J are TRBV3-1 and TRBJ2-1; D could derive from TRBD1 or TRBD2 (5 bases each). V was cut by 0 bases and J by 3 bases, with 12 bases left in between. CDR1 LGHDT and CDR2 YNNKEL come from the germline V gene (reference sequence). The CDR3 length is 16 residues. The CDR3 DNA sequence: TGTGCCAGCAGCCAAGAAGGGGACCCCCTCTACAATGAGCAGTTCTTC. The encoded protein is CASSQEGDPLYNEQFF.

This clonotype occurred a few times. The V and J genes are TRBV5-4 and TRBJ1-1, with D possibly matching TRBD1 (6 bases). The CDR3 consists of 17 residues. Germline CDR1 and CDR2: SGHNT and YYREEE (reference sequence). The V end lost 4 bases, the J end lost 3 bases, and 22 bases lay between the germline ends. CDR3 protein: CASSPQGTAGVDTEAFF. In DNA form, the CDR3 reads TGTGCCAGCAGCCCACAGGGAACAGCAGGCGTAGACACTGAAGCTTTCTTT.

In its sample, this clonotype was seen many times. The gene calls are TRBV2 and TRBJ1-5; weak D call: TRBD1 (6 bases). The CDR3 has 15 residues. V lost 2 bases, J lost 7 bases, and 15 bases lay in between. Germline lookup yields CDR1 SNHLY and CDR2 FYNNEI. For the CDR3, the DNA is TGTGCCAGCAGTGAACCAGGGGCCGGGGGACAGCCCCAGCATTTT. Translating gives CASSEPGAGGQPQHF.

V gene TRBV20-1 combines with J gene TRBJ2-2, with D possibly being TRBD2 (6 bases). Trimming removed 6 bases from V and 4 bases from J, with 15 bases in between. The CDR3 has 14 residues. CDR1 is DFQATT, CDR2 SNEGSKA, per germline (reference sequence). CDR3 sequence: CSAIVGGSTGELFF. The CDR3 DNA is TGCAGTGCCATAGTCGGGGGATCCACCGGGGAGCTGTTTTTT.

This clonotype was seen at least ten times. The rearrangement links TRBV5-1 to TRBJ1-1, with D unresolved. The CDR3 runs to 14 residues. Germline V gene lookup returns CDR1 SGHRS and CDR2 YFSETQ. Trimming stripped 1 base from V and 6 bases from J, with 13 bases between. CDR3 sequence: CASSLKGVVPEAFF. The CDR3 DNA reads TGCGCCAGCAGCTTGAAGGGAGTCGTGCCTGAAGCTTTCTTT. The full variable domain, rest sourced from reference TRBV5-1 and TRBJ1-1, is KAGVTQTPRYLIKTRGQQVTLSCSPISGHRSVSWYQQTPGQGLQFLFEYFSETQRNKGNFPGRFSGRQFSNSRSEMNVSTLELGDSALYLCASSLKGVVPEAFFGQGTRLTVV.

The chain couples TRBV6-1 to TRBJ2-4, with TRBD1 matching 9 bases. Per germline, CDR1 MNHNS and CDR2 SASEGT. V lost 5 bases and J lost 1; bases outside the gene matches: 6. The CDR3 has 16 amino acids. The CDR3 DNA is TGTGCCAGCAGTTTAGGACAGGGGTGGGCCAAAAACATTCAGTACTTC. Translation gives CASSLGQGWAKNIQYF.

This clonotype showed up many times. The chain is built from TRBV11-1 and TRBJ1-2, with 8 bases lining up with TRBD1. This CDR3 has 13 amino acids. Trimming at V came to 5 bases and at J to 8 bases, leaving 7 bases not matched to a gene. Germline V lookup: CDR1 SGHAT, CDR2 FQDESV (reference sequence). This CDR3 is CASSMRDRRGYTF. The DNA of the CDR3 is TGTGCCAGCAGCATGAGGGACAGGCGGGGCTACACCTTC.

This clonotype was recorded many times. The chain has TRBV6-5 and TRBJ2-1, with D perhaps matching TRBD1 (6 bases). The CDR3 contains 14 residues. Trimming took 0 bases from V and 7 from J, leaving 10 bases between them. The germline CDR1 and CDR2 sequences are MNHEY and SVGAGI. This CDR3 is CASSYSQQGNEQFF. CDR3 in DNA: TGTGCCAGCAGTTACTCGCAACAGGGTAATGAGCAGTTCTTC.

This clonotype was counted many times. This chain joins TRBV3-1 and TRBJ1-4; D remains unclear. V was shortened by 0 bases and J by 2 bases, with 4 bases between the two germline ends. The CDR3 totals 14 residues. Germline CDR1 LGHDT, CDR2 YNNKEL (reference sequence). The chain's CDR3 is CASSQENTNEKLFF. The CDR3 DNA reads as TGTGCCAGCAGCCAAGAGAATACTAATGAAAAACTGTTTTTT. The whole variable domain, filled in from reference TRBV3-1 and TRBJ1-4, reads DTAVSQTPKYLVTQMGNDKSIKCEQNLGHDTMYWYKQDSKKFLKIMFSYNNKELIINETVPNRFSPKSPDKAHLNLHINSLELGDSAVYFCASSQENTNEKLFFGSGTQLSVL.

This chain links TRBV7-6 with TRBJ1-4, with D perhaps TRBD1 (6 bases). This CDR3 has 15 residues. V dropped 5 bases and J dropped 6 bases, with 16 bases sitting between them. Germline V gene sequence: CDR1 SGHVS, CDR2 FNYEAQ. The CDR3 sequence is CASSPLDSEDEKLFF. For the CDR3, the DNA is TGTGCCAGCAGCCCATTGGACAGTGAGGATGAAAAACTGTTTTTT. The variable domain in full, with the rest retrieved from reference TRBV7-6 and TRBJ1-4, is GAGVSQSPRYKVTKRGQDVALRCDPISGHVSLYWYRQALGQGPEFLTYFNYEAQQDKSGLPNDRFSAERPEGSISTLTIQRTEQRDSAMYRCASSPLDSEDEKLFFGSGTQLSVL.

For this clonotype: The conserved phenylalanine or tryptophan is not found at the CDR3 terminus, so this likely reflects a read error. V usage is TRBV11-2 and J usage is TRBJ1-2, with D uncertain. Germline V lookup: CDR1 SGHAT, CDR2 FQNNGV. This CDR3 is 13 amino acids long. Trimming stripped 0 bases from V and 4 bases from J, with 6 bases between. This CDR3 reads CASSLEQIYGYTL. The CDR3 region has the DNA TGTGCCAGCAGCTTAGAACAGATCTATGGCTACACCCTC.